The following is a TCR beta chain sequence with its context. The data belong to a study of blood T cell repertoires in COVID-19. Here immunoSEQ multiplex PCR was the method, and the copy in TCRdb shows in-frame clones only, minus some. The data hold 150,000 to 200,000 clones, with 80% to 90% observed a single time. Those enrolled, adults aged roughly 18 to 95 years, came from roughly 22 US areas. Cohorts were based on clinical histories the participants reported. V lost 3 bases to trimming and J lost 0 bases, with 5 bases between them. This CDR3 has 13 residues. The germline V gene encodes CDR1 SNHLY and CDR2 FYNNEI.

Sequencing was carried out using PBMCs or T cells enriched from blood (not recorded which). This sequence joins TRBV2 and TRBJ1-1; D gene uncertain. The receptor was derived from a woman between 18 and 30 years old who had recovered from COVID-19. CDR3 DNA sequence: TGTGCCAGCAGTGACGAGGTGAACACTGAAGCTTTCTTT. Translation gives CASSDEVNTEAFF.